This T cell receptor (beta chain) was profiled in a study of shared T cell receptors in the human thymus. This CDR3 spans 20 amino acids. The V and J ends lost 1 base and 2 bases, in that order; junction bases with no gene match: 15. Germline values: CDR1 LGHNA, CDR2 YNFKEQ. Only in-frame clones appear in the TCRdb table, and some are missing; sequencing was by immunoSEQ multiplex PCR. The data contain under 850,000 clones, roughly 90% of them singletons. This clone was seen only once. The same sample was also used in a study of human thymus T cells. That work contributes: Among the donors, all were healthy Finnish infants having corrective surgery for congenital heart defects. Resections from corrective heart surgery supplied the thymus tissue. Among thymic and blood repertoires, usage of V and J genes appeared biased. Thymic repertoires from unrelated individuals overlapped highly, related research reported.

The V call is TRBV4-2, the J call TRBJ2-5; 11 bases align to TRBD1. Sequencing was performed on thymocytes. This clonotype originated in a boy in the first two years of life with a congenital heart defect. The chain's CDR3 is CASSQGIRDRGVVGQETQYF. The CDR3, as DNA: TGTGCCAGCAGCCAAGGGATCCGGGACAGGGGGGTGGTAGGTCAAGAGACCCAGTACTTC.